What follows are 32 T cell receptor beta chains derived from one specimen sequenced in a study of cytomegalovirus exposure and HLA in healthy donors. Sequencing was performed with immunoSEQ multiplex PCR; in TCRdb, only in-frame clones are kept and a portion is missing. This sample has approximately 98,000 clones, with around 85% found just once. Sequencing was performed on PBMCs. The origin of the receptors is a young woman in good health and CMV-seronegative.

The chain couples TRBV7-3 to TRBJ2-2; no firm D call. This CDR3 spans 14 amino acids. The germline V and J ends were trimmed by 3 bases and 5 bases, with 10 bases remaining between them. Germline V gene lookup returns CDR1 SGHTA and CDR2 FQGTGA. The CDR3, as DNA: TGTGCCAGCAGCTTCGCTAGTGGGACCGGGGAGCTGTTTTTT. Translation: CASSFASGTGELFF.

This clone was seen only a few times. The rearrangement joins TRBV2 to TRBJ2-2; D is undetermined. This CDR3 has 15 residues. Between the trimmed V and J ends, which lost 3 bases and 0 bases, there was a span of 8 bases. Germline assignment: CDR1 SNHLY and CDR2 FYNNEI. This chain's CDR3 is CASSDEQTNTGELFF. Here the CDR3 DNA reads TGTGCCAGCAGTGATGAACAAACGAACACCGGGGAGCTGTTTTTT.

The chain combines TRBV19 with TRBJ1-6; no definite D call. The CDR3 loop spans 16 amino acids. Per germline, CDR1 LNHDA and CDR2 SQIVND (reference sequence). Trimming removed 5 bases from V and 4 bases from J, with 15 bases in between. The CDR3 DNA reads as TGTGCCAGTAGTCCTCCGCCCCGGGAATATAATTCACCCCTCCACTTT. It is translated as CASSPPPREYNSPLHF.

The V call is TRBV7-6, the J call TRBJ2-1; D remains unclear. Trimming removed 5 bases from V and 5 bases from J, with 10 bases in between. Germline assignment: CDR1 SGHVS and CDR2 FNYEAQ. This CDR3 has 13 residues. CDR3 sequence (DNA): TGTGCCAGCAGCCACGGAGAAGACAATGAGCAGTTCTTC. Translation gives CASSHGEDNEQFF.

The CDR3 region is CASSKLGRINQETQYF. In nucleotides, the CDR3 is TGTGCCAGTAGTAAGCTTGGGAGGATCAACCAAGAGACCCAGTACTTC. The rearrangement joins TRBV19 to TRBJ2-5; tentative D call: TRBD2 (6 bases). Germline CDR1 reads LNHDA; CDR2 reads SQIVND (reference sequence). With 4 bases removed from V and 0 bases from J, the gap between germline ends came to 15 bases. This CDR3 is 16 amino acids long.

CDR3 in amino acids: CASSPGGTGANVLTF. CDR3 sequence (DNA): TGTGCCAGCAGTCCGGGGGGGACTGGGGCCAACGTCCTGACTTTC. The rearrangement uses TRBV5-4 and TRBJ2-6, with 8 bases aligning to TRBD2. Trimming cost V 5 bases and J 2 bases; bases outside gene matches: 3. The CDR3 runs 15 residues. CDR1 is SGHNT and CDR2 is YYREEE in the germline V gene (reference sequence).

The chain carries TRBV5-6 and TRBJ2-1, with 8 bases matching TRBD2. Germline-derived CDR1 and CDR2 are SGHDT and YYEEEE. This CDR3 is 15 amino acids long. Trimming took 2 bases from V and 4 from J; bases not matched to a gene: 5. The CDR3 DNA is TGTGCCAGCAGCTTAAGCGGGGGCCTATACAATGAGCAGTTCTTC. Amino acid sequence: CASSLSGGLYNEQFF. The entire variable domain, with the rest obtained from reference TRBV5-6 and TRBJ2-1, is as follows: DAGVTQSPTHLIKTRGQQVTLRCSPKSGHDTVSWYQQALGQGPQFIFQYYEEEERQRGNFPDRFSGHQFPNYSSELNVNALLLGDSALYLCASSLSGGLYNEQFFGPGTRLTVL.

This chain joins TRBV9 and TRBJ2-7; TRBD2 agrees at 8 bases. This CDR3 has 13 amino acids. V trimming: 4 bases; J trimming: 6 bases; junction bases outside the gene matches: 6. Germline V gives CDR1 SGDLS, CDR2 YYNGEE. The CDR3 DNA reads as TGTGCCAGCAGCCCCCCCGCGGGGGGCGAGCAGTACTTC. Translating gives CASSPPAGGEQYF.

The rearrangement uses TRBV6-1 and TRBJ2-3; TRBD2 aligns across 11 bases. Germline lookup yields CDR1 MNHNS and CDR2 SASEGT. The CDR3 is 17 amino acids. V lost 2 bases and J lost 5; bases outside the gene matches: 9. In DNA, the CDR3 is TGTGCCAGCAGTGAACCCGGACTAGCGGGTGGGGGAGATACGCAGTATTTT. Translating it yields CASSEPGLAGGGDTQYF.

The rearrangement joins TRBV6-5 to TRBJ2-3, with 7 bases lining up with TRBD1. CDR1 is MNHEY, CDR2 SVGAGI, per germline. J gave up 4 bases and V 4 bases, and 11 bases lay outside the gene matches. This CDR3 has 16 residues. CDR3 region: CASSLTGEKGPDTQYF. The CDR3 nucleotides read TGTGCCAGCAGTTTAACAGGGGAGAAGGGTCCAGATACGCAGTATTTT.

CDR3 amino acids: CSAAGGDTQYF. CDR3 DNA: TGCAGTGCAGCAGGGGGAGATACGCAGTATTTT. The chain carries TRBV20-1 and TRBJ2-3; 7 bases match TRBD1. V was clipped by 6 bases and J by 5 bases; unmatched bases: 2. The CDR3 has 11 residues. Per the germline V gene, CDR1 is DFQATT and CDR2 is SNEGSKA (reference sequence).

The V and J genes are TRBV9 and TRBJ2-5, with a possible D match to TRBD2 (5 bases). The ends were cut back, 0 bases at V and 7 bases at J, with 10 bases in the middle. Per the germline V gene, CDR1 is SGDLS and CDR2 is YYNGEE. The CDR3 runs 13 residues. CDR3 protein: CASSVELEGTQYF. CDR3 DNA: TGTGCCAGCAGCGTAGAACTAGAAGGGACCCAGTACTTC.

This chain joins TRBV6-4 and TRBJ1-6; 7 positions match TRBD1. J was trimmed by 7 bases and V by 8 bases; bases with no gene match: 8. This CDR3 has 14 residues. The germline CDR1 and CDR2 sequences are MRHNA and SNTAGT. The CDR3 spells CASRRDSWNSPLHF. Written as DNA, the CDR3 is TGTGCCAGCCGACGGGACAGCTGGAATTCACCCCTCCACTTT.

This chain connects TRBV5-4 to TRBJ1-1; D remains unclear. Germline V CDR1 and CDR2: SGHNT, YYREEE (reference sequence). Trimming removed 0 bases at V and 1 base at J, with 4 bases between. The CDR3 length is 13 residues. Here the CDR3 DNA reads TGTGCCAGCAGCTTGGCCCGGAACACTGAAGCTTTCTTT. Protein product: CASSLARNTEAFF.

In nucleotides, the CDR3 is TGTGCCAGCAGGGGGAGCGGGAACACTGAAGCTTTCTTT. This translates into CASRGSGNTEAFF. The genes are TRBV6-5 and TRBJ1-1; D is ambiguous. CDR3 size: 13 residues. Trimming cost V 6 bases and J 1 base, with 9 bases left between them. The germline gives CDR1 MNHEY, CDR2 SVGAGI.

The genes are TRBV5-6 and TRBJ1-6, with 7 bases aligning to TRBD1. In germline, CDR1 is SGHDT, CDR2 YYEEEE. The CDR3 consists of 13 residues. With V trimmed by 4 bases and J by 7 bases, 2 bases remained unmatched. DNA for the CDR3: TGTGCCAGCAGCGGGGGACAGAATTCACCCCTCCACTTT. Its protein product is CASSGGQNSPLHF. Complete variable domain (other parts from reference TRBV5-6 and TRBJ1-6): DAGVTQSPTHLIKTRGQQVTLRCSPKSGHDTVSWYQQALGQGPQFIFQYYEEEERQRGNFPDRFSGHQFPNYSSELNVNALLLGDSALYLCASSGGQNSPLHFGNGTRLTVT.

The chain is built from TRBV2 and TRBJ2-4, with a weak D call TRBD1 (6 bases). Germline loops: CDR1 SNHLY, CDR2 FYNNEI. The CDR3 is made up of 16 amino acids. V lost 4 bases, J lost 1 base, and 14 bases lay in between. The CDR3 is CASSGMGAVAKNIQYF. Written as DNA, the CDR3 is TGTGCCAGCAGTGGCATGGGGGCGGTGGCCAAAAACATTCAGTACTTC.

The genes are TRBV9 and TRBJ2-1, with TRBD2 matching 12 bases. Germline V gives CDR1 SGDLS, CDR2 YYNGEE. The ends lost 3 bases at V and 2 bases at J; junction bases unmatched: 12. The CDR3 is made up of 19 amino acids. CDR3 bases: TGTGCCAGCAGCGGTTCTAGCGGGGGGGCCCCGGCGACCTACAATGAGCAGTTCTTC. Translation: CASSGSSGGAPATYNEQFF.

The chain has TRBV7-8 and TRBJ1-3, with unresolved D. CDR1 and CDR2 (germline): SGHVS, FQNEAQ. Trimming left V 5 bases short and J 4 bases short, with 15 bases between. CDR3 length: 15 amino acids. CDR3 DNA: TGTGCCAGCAGCCCCATCGATACACCAGGAAACACCATATATTTT. Its translation is CASSPIDTPGNTIYF.

The chain is built from TRBV5-1 and TRBJ2-1; 7 bases are shared with TRBD1. The CDR3 totals 13 residues. Germline V gene data show CDR1 as SGHRS and CDR2 as YFSETQ. Trimming removed 3 bases from V and 8 bases from J; junction bases left unmatched: 5. This CDR3 is CASSSTTGYEQFF. In DNA, the CDR3 is TGCGCCAGCAGCTCCACGACAGGGTATGAGCAGTTCTTC.

The chain links TRBV7-9 to TRBJ2-7; D unclear. Trimming removed 5 bases from V and 1 base from J, with 6 bases in between. Germline V gene lookup returns CDR1 SEHNR and CDR2 FQNEAQ (reference sequence). The CDR3 is 12 residues long. CDR3 nucleotides: TGTGCCAGCAGCCCCCTTTCCTACGAGCAGTACTTC. Amino acids: CASSPLSYEQYF.

Comments on this clone: Sequence at one end of the junction differs from germline and may be a read error. Written as DNA, the CDR3 is TGTGCCAGCAGCTTCTCCGCCGGGAATGAGCAATTCTTC. Translated: CASSFSAGNEQFF. This chain joins TRBV7-3 and TRBJ2-1, with a tentative D call TRBD2 (5 bases). Germline CDR1 reads SGHTA; CDR2 reads FQGTGA. CDR3 length: 13 residues.

The gene calls are TRBV6-1 and TRBJ1-2, with TRBD1 identical over 7 bases. The CDR3 runs to 16 residues. After removal of 6 bases from V and 4 bases from J, the junction contained 14 bases not matched to a gene. The V gene's germline CDR1 is MNHNS and CDR2 SASEGT. CDR3 bases: TGTGCCAGCAGGGAAAAATGGGGACAGAACATCTATGGCTACACCTTC. Encoded protein: CASREKWGQNIYGYTF.

A few counts support this clone. This sequence joins TRBV7-9 and TRBJ1-2; tentatively, D is TRBD1 (6 bases). The CDR3 is made up of 13 amino acids. The V end was cut by 5 bases, the J end by 0 bases, with 7 bases between. Germline V CDR1 and CDR2: SEHNR, FQNEAQ (reference sequence). The CDR3 here is CASSRDTNYGYTF. For the CDR3, the DNA is TGTGCCAGCAGCCGGGACACTAACTATGGCTACACCTTC. Based on the CDR3 plus reference TRBV7-9 and TRBJ1-2, the full variable domain is DTGVSQNPRHKITKRGQNVTFRCDPISEHNRLYWYRQTLGQGPEFLTYFQNEAQLEKSRLLSDRFSAERPKGSFSTLEIQRTEQGDSAMYLCASSRDTNYGYTFGSGTRLTVV.

The genes are TRBV6-1 and TRBJ1-2, with D possibly matching TRBD1 (6 bases). The germline CDR1 and CDR2 sequences are MNHNS and SASEGT. V gave up 4 bases and J gave up 8 bases, with 14 bases separating them. The CDR3 totals 13 residues. The CDR3 DNA sequence: TGTGCCAGCAGTGGACGGGACAAGGGGGGCTACACCTTC. Protein sequence: CASSGRDKGGYTF.

This chain joins TRBV28 and TRBJ1-2; D not resolved. Per the germline V gene, CDR1 is MDHEN and CDR2 is SYDVKM. The CDR3 sequence is 11 residues long. The V gene lost 11 bases and the J gene lost 1 base, with 8 bases spanning the gap. The CDR3 sequence is CASHSNYGYTF. CDR3 DNA: TGTGCCTCCCACAGTAACTATGGCTACACCTTC.

The rearrangement joins TRBV30 to TRBJ1-2, with 12 bases fitting TRBD1. The CDR3 spans 14 residues. The V segment lost 1 base and the J segment 8 bases; nucleotides outside the gene matches: 5. Germline-derived CDR1 and CDR2 are GTSNPN and SVGIG (reference sequence). CDR3: CAWSGGQGAWGYTF. The CDR3 region has the DNA TGTGCCTGGAGTGGGGGACAGGGGGCTTGGGGCTACACCTTC.

In nucleotides, the CDR3 is TGTGCCAGCAGCGCCCAGACAGGGGGCGATCTCTACGAGCAGTACTTC. Protein sequence: CASSAQTGGDLYEQYF. This sequence joins TRBV7-9 and TRBJ2-7; TRBD1 matches at 10 bases. The CDR3 contains 16 residues. Per germline, CDR1 SEHNR and CDR2 FQNEAQ (reference sequence). The J segment lost 3 bases and the V segment lost 5 bases, leaving 10 bases of the junction unmatched.

The chain recombines TRBV5-4 with TRBJ2-7; D might be TRBD1 (5 bases). The length of the CDR3 is 12 residues. Germline V gives CDR1 SGHNT, CDR2 YYREEE (reference sequence). V lost 4 bases to trimming and J lost 6 bases, with 11 bases between them. CDR3 in amino acids: CASSKGEPEQYF. The CDR3 DNA reads as TGTGCCAGCAGCAAAGGGGAACCCGAGCAGTACTTC.

Ten or more counts support this clone. The chain recombines TRBV25-1 with TRBJ1-6, with D maybe TRBD1 (6 bases). Germline V gives CDR1 MGHDK, CDR2 SYGVNS. This CDR3 region has 15 residues. Trimming removed 2 bases at V and 10 bases at J, with 15 bases between. This CDR3 is CASSERTEGGSPLHF. The CDR3 nucleotides read TGTGCCAGCAGTGAACGGACAGAAGGAGGATCACCCCTCCACTTT.

This clone appeared once. This rearrangement joins TRBV7-3 to TRBJ1-5; D uncertain. V lost 5 bases to trimming and J lost 5 bases, with 10 bases between them. Germline CDR1 reads SGHTA; CDR2 reads FQGTGA. The length of the CDR3 is 13 residues. CDR3 sequence: CASSVGIDQPQHF. In nucleotides, the CDR3 is TGTGCCAGCAGCGTCGGGATCGATCAGCCCCAGCATTTT. The full variable domain, rest sourced from reference TRBV7-3 and TRBJ1-5, is GAGVSQTPSNKVTEKGKYVELRCDPISGHTALYWYRQSLGQGPEFLIYFQGTGAADDSGLPNDRFFAVRPEGSVSTLKIQRTERGDSAVYLCASSVGIDQPQHFGDGTRLSIL.

The rearrangement uses TRBV30 and TRBJ1-6; D gene unclear. Germline CDR1 reads GTSNPN; CDR2 reads SVGIG (reference sequence). Trimming cost V 1 base and J 8 bases, with 12 bases left between them. The CDR3 runs 14 residues. CDR3 in amino acids: CAWSAAYGDSPLHF. The CDR3 bases are TGTGCCTGGAGTGCCGCGTACGGGGATTCACCCCTCCACTTT.